The 11 T cell receptor beta chains listed next were all sequenced from one sample in a study of T cell repertoires in cytomegalovirus infection. One entry per CDR3 protein results from TCRdb running MiXCR on the reads. Of fewer than 250,000 distinct CDR3 sequences in the sample, 22% were seen once. The material sequenced was CD8+ T cells from PBMCs. These receptors were taken from a human donor in good health (CMV status not recorded). Some clones in this sample may be carry-over from other donors' samples.

The chain links TRBV10-2 to TRBJ2-7; the match to TRBD2 covers 10 bases. CDR3 length equals 14 residues. The J segment lost 7 bases and the V segment lost 6 bases, leaving 9 bases of the junction unmatched. Germline V gene lookup returns CDR1 WSHSY and CDR2 SAAADI. This CDR3 reads CASRPAGGRWEQYF. As DNA, the CDR3 is TGCGCCAGCAGGCCAGCGGGGGGGCGTTGGGAGCAGTACTTC.

This chain links TRBV29-1 with TRBJ2-5, with unresolved D. Germline assignment: CDR1 SQVTM and CDR2 ANQGSEA. V lost 5 bases to trimming and J lost 5 bases, with 12 bases between them. This CDR3 is built from 12 residues. CDR3 bases: TGCAGCGTTTTCCACCCCTGCGAGACCCAGTACTTC. Encoded protein: CSVFHPCETQYF.

This clonotype was counted a few times. The chain couples TRBV11-2 to TRBJ2-3; D is perhaps TRBD1 (6 bases). This CDR3 is built from 14 residues. Between the trimmed V and J ends, which lost 2 bases and 3 bases, there was a span of 9 bases. In germline, CDR1 is SGHAT, CDR2 FQNNGV. CDR3 nucleotides: TGTGCCAGCAGCTTAAGCACAGGGACAGATACGCAGTATTTT. Amino acid sequence: CASSLSTGTDTQYF. Complete variable domain (other parts from reference TRBV11-2 and TRBJ2-3): EAGVAQSPRYKIIEKRQSVAFWCNPISGHATLYWYQQILGQGPKLLIQFQNNGVVDDSQLPKDRFSAERLKGVDSTLKIQPAKLEDSAVYLCASSLSTGTDTQYFGPGTRLTVL.

The chain links TRBV20-1 to TRBJ2-3; D may be TRBD2 (5 bases). V was shortened by 0 bases and J by 6 bases, with 13 bases between the two germline ends. Germline V lookup: CDR1 DFQATT, CDR2 SNEGSKA (reference sequence). This CDR3 has 14 residues. CDR3 DNA: TGCAGTGCTAGAGATTTAACGGTAGCGGATACGCAGTATTTT. It translates to CSARDLTVADTQYF.

In its sample, this clonotype was seen a few times. The genes are TRBV19 and TRBJ1-5, with 7 bases that match TRBD1. CDR1 is LNHDA, CDR2 SQIVND, per germline (reference sequence). V lost 5 bases to trimming and J lost 6 bases; unmatched junction nucleotides: 10. The CDR3 runs 15 residues. CDR3 amino acids: CASSPWTGKGQPQHF. CDR3 sequence (DNA): TGTGCCAGTAGTCCCTGGACAGGAAAGGGTCAGCCCCAGCATTTT.

The chain is built from TRBV7-9 and TRBJ2-2; D is unresolved. The V gene's germline CDR1 is SEHNR and CDR2 FQNEAQ (reference sequence). V lost 2 bases, J lost 6 bases, and 7 bases lay in between. The CDR3 contains 13 residues. CDR3 sequence reads: CASSLYVAGELFF. As DNA, the CDR3 is TGTGCCAGCAGCTTATACGTCGCCGGGGAGCTGTTTTTT.

The chain recombines TRBV7-9 with TRBJ1-1; no definite D call. CDR1 is SEHNR, CDR2 FQNEAQ, per germline (reference sequence). This CDR3 has 13 residues. Trimming cost V 5 bases and J 4 bases, with 11 bases left between them. For the CDR3, the DNA is TGTGCCAGCAGCCCGCTAGGCACCACTGAAGCTTTCTTT. Its translation is CASSPLGTTEAFF.

V usage is TRBV12-3 or TRBV12-4 and J usage is TRBJ2-5, with 7 positions matching TRBD1. V lost 6 bases to trimming and J lost 2 bases; unmatched junction nucleotides: 6. The CDR3 length is 14 residues. CDR3 amino acids: CASSSGTVQETQYF. CDR3 sequence (DNA): TGTGCCAGCAGCTCCGGGACAGTACAAGAGACCCAGTACTTC.

This clonotype was detected a few times. The DNA for the CDR3 is TGTGCCAGCAGTGACAGGGAAGCGGTGACCCAGTACTTC. Protein product: CASSDREAVTQYF. This chain connects TRBV28 to TRBJ2-5, with 7 bases fitting TRBD1. From germline, CDR1 is MDHEN and CDR2 SYDVKM. The trim removed 5 bases at V and 7 bases at J, leaving 7 bases unmatched. The CDR3 loop spans 13 amino acids. The full variable domain, in which reference TRBV28 and TRBJ2-5 provide the parts outside the CDR3, is DVKVTQSSRYLVKRTGEKVFLECVQDMDHENMFWYRQDPGLGLRLIYFSYDVKMKEKGDIPEGYSVSREKKERFSLILESASTNQTSMYLCASSDREAVTQYFGPGTRLLVL.

This clonotype was seen only a few times. The chain recombines TRBV20-1 with TRBJ2-2; possibly TRBD2 for D (5 bases). The germline CDR1 and CDR2 sequences are DFQATT and SNEGSKA (reference sequence). Trimming pared 6 bases from V and 2 bases from J, leaving 13 bases between. CDR3 size: 14 residues. CDR3 loop: CSALDSVNTGELFF. In DNA form, the CDR3 reads TGCAGTGCCCTGGACTCGGTTAACACCGGGGAGCTGTTTTTT.

Only one count was recorded for this clonotype. The V and J genes are TRBV4-1 and TRBJ1-1; D is ambiguous. The CDR3 has 12 amino acids. CDR1 and CDR2 (germline): MGHRA, YSYEKL. Trimming took 3 bases from V and 7 from J, leaving 9 bases between them. CDR3 residues: CASSHLLDEAFF. In DNA, the CDR3 is TGCGCCAGCAGCCACCTTCTCGATGAAGCTTTCTTT.